The 6 T cell receptor beta chains given below trace back to one sample, sequenced in a study of OX40 agonist ivuxolimab in advanced cancers. Repertoires were generated with immunoSEQ multiplex PCR, while TCRdb's copy carries only in-frame clones and drops some. The sample has around 21,000 clones, 73% seen once; the top ten hold 30% to 35%. This material consisted of CD4+ or CD8+ T cells sorted from blood, taken in a trial of the OX40 agonist ivuxolimab. The receptors were gathered from an adult with an advanced solid tumor such as melanoma, head and neck, liver or kidney cancer.

The V gene is TRBV11-2, the J gene TRBJ2-2; 10 bases match TRBD2. Losses at the gene ends were 1 base for V and 2 bases for J; bases not matched to a gene: 4. Germline V lookup: CDR1 SGHAT, CDR2 FQNNGV. The CDR3 is 17 residues long. CDR3 bases: TGTGCCAGCAGCTTAGTTAGCGGGGGGCTTAACACCGGGGAGCTGTTTTTT. It encodes CASSLVSGGLNTGELFF.

V usage is TRBV11-3 and J usage is TRBJ2-3; D is ambiguous. Deletions cut 0 bases from V and 6 bases from J, with 4 bases between. Germline V CDR1 and CDR2: SGHNT, YENEEA. The length of the CDR3 is 12 residues. The CDR3 is CASSLDGDTQYF. In DNA, the CDR3 is TGTGCCAGCAGCTTAGACGGGGATACGCAGTATTTT.

The gene calls are TRBV2 and TRBJ2-3; D tentatively reads TRBD1 or TRBD2 (6 bases each). The CDR3 totals 15 residues. V was clipped by 6 bases and J by 4 bases, with 17 bases between them. Germline V gene data show CDR1 as SNHLY and CDR2 as FYNNEI. CDR3: CASRLQGGGADTQYF. As DNA, the CDR3 is TGTGCCAGCAGATTACAGGGAGGCGGGGCAGATACGCAGTATTTT.

The J gene is TRBJ2-1, the V gene TRBV19; maybe TRBD2 (5 bases). The CDR3 contains 16 residues. Germline V gene lookup returns CDR1 LNHDA and CDR2 SQIVND (reference sequence). V was trimmed by 1 base and J by 0 bases, leaving 10 bases between them. The CDR3 loop reads CASSIGERSSYNEQFF. The CDR3, as DNA: TGTGCCAGTAGTATAGGGGAGCGGAGCTCCTACAATGAGCAGTTCTTC. The full variable domain, completed using reference TRBV19 and TRBJ2-1, is DGGITQSPKYLFRKEGQNVTLSCEQNLNHDAMYWYRQDPGQGLRLIYYSQIVNDFQKGDIAEGYSVSREKKESFPLTVTSAQKNPTAFYLCASSIGERSSYNEQFFGPGTRLTVL.

The rearrangement uses TRBV11-2 and TRBJ2-7; D gene ambiguous. The V gene lost 2 bases and the J gene lost 4 bases, with 6 bases spanning the gap. CDR3 size: 12 residues. Germline CDR1 and CDR2: SGHAT and FQNNGV. The CDR3 protein is CASSLFQYEQYF. CDR3 bases: TGTGCCAGCAGCTTATTTCAGTACGAGCAGTACTTC.

This clone was found a few times. The chain combines TRBV6-1 with TRBJ2-6; 7 positions agree with TRBD1. The CDR3 is 15 residues long. CDR1 is MNHNS, CDR2 SASEGT, per germline. J was trimmed by 4 bases and V by 6 bases; bases with no gene match: 6. The CDR3 loop reads CASSVTGAGANVLTF. The DNA for the CDR3 is TGTGCCAGCAGCGTTACAGGGGCCGGGGCCAACGTCCTGACTTTC.